Sequencing of this TCR beta chain was carried out in a study of cytomegalovirus exposure and HLA in healthy donors. Study-wide results and limits: Later analysis reportedly placed an Asian-associated ancestry cluster below the roughly 680-donor mean in N-insertions.

A multiplex PCR was run with 60 Vbeta primers and 13 Jbeta primers. Clones were read by immunoSEQ multiplex PCR, and TCRdb kept only the in-frame ones, dropping some. This table has approximately 150,000 clones, 80% appearing once. V was trimmed by 0 bases and J by 7 bases, leaving 7 bases between them. This CDR3 contains 13 residues. Germline V gives CDR1 KGHSH, CDR2 LQKENI. A note on this clone: Its cognate antigen is unknown.

This clonotype originated in a woman in her 40s in good health and CMV-seronegative. Sequencing input: PBMCs. The rearrangement uses TRBV18 and TRBJ1-3; unclear D gene. DNA for the CDR3: TGTGCCAGCTCACCACCGGGAGCGAACACCATATATTTT. Protein product: CASSPPGANTIYF.